The 26 T cell receptor beta chains below were found in one sample sequenced in a study of blood T cell repertoires in COVID-19. This table comes from immunoSEQ multiplex PCR, and its TCRdb copy is limited to in-frame clones, with some not included. The data hold 450,000 to 600,000 clones, with roughly 87% observed a single time. The sample consisted of PBMCs or T cells enriched from blood (not recorded which). The receptors shown here come from a young woman who had recovered from COVID-19.

The table lists this clone with a few counts. This chain uses TRBV5-1 with TRBJ1-6; 7 nucleotides line up with TRBD1. V trimming: 0 bases; J trimming: 7 bases; junction bases outside the gene matches: 7. CDR3 length: 16 residues. In germline, CDR1 is SGHRS, CDR2 YFSETQ. The CDR3 DNA reads TGCGCCAGCAGCTTGGTGGGGACAGACGTGAATTCACCCCTCCACTTT. Protein product: CASSLVGTDVNSPLHF.

The V call is TRBV5-1, the J call TRBJ2-7; D is perhaps TRBD2 (5 bases). The CDR3 has 15 amino acids. Deletions cut 0 bases from V and 5 bases from J, with 15 bases between. Germline V CDR1 and CDR2: SGHRS, YFSETQ. The CDR3 here is CASSLEGEGLHEQYF. Written as DNA, the CDR3 is TGCGCCAGCAGCTTGGAGGGAGAAGGCCTCCACGAGCAGTACTTC.

The V call is TRBV5-1, the J call TRBJ1-1; no firm D call. The germline CDR1 and CDR2 sequences are SGHRS and YFSETQ. The CDR3 consists of 12 residues. Trimming removed 5 bases from V and 4 bases from J, with 9 bases in between. The CDR3 nucleotides read TGCGCCAGCAGGAGAGGTACCACTGAAGCTTTCTTT. Its protein product is CASRRGTTEAFF.

The genes are TRBV30 and TRBJ2-7; 7 positions match TRBD2. Germline V gene lookup returns CDR1 GTSNPN and CDR2 SVGIG (reference sequence). V was pared by 3 bases and J by 1 base, with 6 bases of the junction left unmatched. This CDR3 has 14 amino acids. CDR3 residues: CAWRGDYNSYEQYF. As DNA, the CDR3 is TGTGCCTGGAGGGGGGACTACAATTCCTACGAGCAGTACTTC.

The chain employs TRBV12-3 or TRBV12-4 and TRBJ1-2; no firm D call. V was clipped by 4 bases and J by 3 bases, with 9 bases between them. The CDR3 length is 13 residues. CDR3 residues: CASSYRRDYGYTF. The DNA for the CDR3 is TGTGCCAGCAGTTACCGGAGGGACTATGGCTACACCTTC.

V is TRBV5-4 and J is TRBJ2-7; D may be TRBD1 (6 bases). V lost 0 bases and J 0 bases, leaving 10 bases between the germline ends. Germline CDR1 SGHNT, CDR2 YYREEE (reference sequence). The CDR3 totals 15 residues. The CDR3 is CASSLAGASSYEQYF. CDR3 sequence (DNA): TGTGCCAGCAGCTTGGCAGGGGCCAGCTCCTACGAGCAGTACTTC. Looking up the rest from reference TRBV5-4 and TRBJ2-7 gives the full variable domain: ETGVTQSPTHLIKTRGQQVTLRCSSQSGHNTVSWYQQALGQGPQFIFQYYREEENGRGNFPPRFSGLQFPNYSSELNVNALELDDSALYLCASSLAGASSYEQYFGPGTRLTVT.

Worth noting for this clone: The same CDR3 can be traced to other DNA sequences in this sample. The chain is built from TRBV7-2 and TRBJ1-1; perhaps TRBD1 as D (6 bases). The germline V and J ends were trimmed by 1 base and 4 bases, with 13 bases remaining between them. This CDR3 has 15 amino acids. The V gene's germline CDR1 is SGHTA and CDR2 FQGNSA. CDR3 DNA: TGTGCCAGCAGCTTAGAATTTGGCAGGGGCACTGAAGCTTTCTTT. Protein sequence: CASSLEFGRGTEAFF.

The CDR3 DNA reads as TGTGCCACCAGTGTGTGGGAGACCGGGGAGCTGTTTTTT. Translated: CATSVWETGELFF. This chain uses TRBV24-1 with TRBJ2-2; D is possibly TRBD2 (5 bases). The CDR3 has 13 residues. Germline lookup yields CDR1 KGHDR and CDR2 SFDVKD. Trimming pared 5 bases from V and 5 bases from J, leaving 8 bases between.

The chain uses TRBV5-1 and TRBJ2-7; tentative D call: TRBD1 (6 bases). Trimming took off 2 bases at V and 3 bases at J, with 15 bases between the two ends. This CDR3 has 15 residues. Germline V gene sequence: CDR1 SGHRS, CDR2 YFSETQ. The CDR3 region has the DNA TGCGCCAGCAGCTTAGACAGGAGGCCTAACTACGAGCAGTACTTC. Amino acid sequence: CASSLDRRPNYEQYF.

The chain uses TRBV5-1 and TRBJ2-3; TRBD2 matches 13 bases. V shed 4 bases, J shed 2 bases, and the junction held 4 bases outside the gene matches. Per the germline V gene, CDR1 is SGHRS and CDR2 is YFSETQ. CDR3 length equals 16 residues. This CDR3 is CASSRGLAGDTDTQYF. For the CDR3, the DNA is TGCGCCAGCAGCCGCGGACTAGCGGGGGACACAGATACGCAGTATTTT. Variable domain in full (rest from reference TRBV5-1 and TRBJ2-3): KAGVTQTPRYLIKTRGQQVTLSCSPISGHRSVSWYQQTPGQGLQFLFEYFSETQRNKGNFPGRFSGRQFSNSRSEMNVSTLELGDSALYLCASSRGLAGDTDTQYFGPGTRLTVL.

This rearrangement joins TRBV5-1 to TRBJ2-5; possibly TRBD2 for D (6 bases). V was shortened by 4 bases and J by 5 bases, with 15 bases between the two germline ends. The CDR3 sequence is 14 residues long. Germline V CDR1 and CDR2: SGHRS, YFSETQ. The CDR3: CASSPGAGPETQYF. The CDR3 DNA sequence: TGCGCCAGCAGCCCCGGGGCGGGGCCGGAGACCCAGTACTTC.

This clone was counted between two and nine times. The J gene is TRBJ2-1, the V gene TRBV11-2; 7 nucleotides line up with TRBD2. This CDR3 contains 15 residues. V dropped 0 bases and J dropped 6; count of bases not matched to a gene: 5. Germline V gene lookup returns CDR1 SGHAT and CDR2 FQNNGV. This CDR3 is CASSLDRASGNEQFF. DNA of the CDR3: TGTGCCAGCAGCTTAGATCGGGCTAGCGGCAATGAGCAGTTCTTC.

The rearrangement joins TRBV28 to TRBJ2-2, with a tentative D call TRBD2 (5 bases). Germline-derived CDR1 and CDR2 are MDHEN and SYDVKM. Trimming shortened V by 4 bases and J by 1 base, and 10 bases separated the two germline ends. This CDR3 is 15 amino acids long. The CDR3 DNA reads as TGTGCCAGCAGTTCCACCGGGGTGAACACCGGGGAGCTGTTTTTT. This translates into CASSSTGVNTGELFF.

The V call is TRBV6-5, the J call TRBJ1-6; D call uncertain. Deletions cut 6 bases from V and 10 bases from J, with 19 bases between. Per the germline V gene, CDR1 is MNHEY and CDR2 is SVGAGI. This CDR3 has 15 residues. Here the CDR3 reads CASSLAAGFGSPLHF. In DNA form, the CDR3 reads TGTGCCAGCAGCCTAGCGGCTGGTTTTGGCTCACCCCTCCACTTT.

The V and J genes are TRBV2 and TRBJ2-1, with TRBD2 identical over 8 bases. Germline CDR1 reads SNHLY; CDR2 reads FYNNEI. The V segment lost 5 bases and the J segment 1 base; nucleotides outside the gene matches: 13. The CDR3 has 18 residues. The CDR3 DNA reads as TGTGCCAGCAGTACCCCCAGCGGGGGCGAGGGGTCCTACAATGAGCAGTTCTTC. Its protein is CASSTPSGGEGSYNEQFF.

The genes are TRBV25-1 and TRBJ1-2; D remains ambiguous. The CDR3 loop spans 11 amino acids. Germline loops: CDR1 MGHDK, CDR2 SYGVNS. Trimming removed 4 bases at V and 7 bases at J, with 7 bases between. The CDR3 spells CASSGYSGYTF. The CDR3 DNA is TGTGCCAGCAGTGGATACTCTGGCTACACCTTC.

The chain recombines TRBV5-1 with TRBJ2-5; 11 bases align to TRBD2. The CDR3 spans 18 residues. V was pared by 1 base and J by 1 base, with 9 bases of the junction left unmatched. Germline CDR1 and CDR2: SGHRS and YFSETQ. The CDR3 DNA reads TGCGCCAGCAGCTTGTGGCCTAGCGGGGGGATTCCCCAAGAGACCCAGTACTTC. It codes for CASSLWPSGGIPQETQYF.

The V gene is TRBV14, the J gene TRBJ1-3; D is undetermined. The germline V and J ends were trimmed by 3 bases and 4 bases, with 13 bases remaining between them. The germline CDR1 and CDR2 sequences are SGHDN and FVKESK. The CDR3 covers 15 residues. CDR3 protein: CASSHPSLSGNTIYF. The CDR3 DNA is TGTGCCAGCAGCCATCCCTCCCTATCAGGAAACACCATATATTTT.

This sequence joins TRBV29-1 and TRBJ1-1; D unresolved. Germline loops: CDR1 SQVTM, CDR2 ANQGSEA. The CDR3 is made up of 13 amino acids. V lost 4 bases and J 6 bases, leaving 15 bases between the germline ends. The CDR3 DNA reads TGCAGCGTTGCCCAGATTCGGGTACCTGAAGCTTTCTTT. Residues: CSVAQIRVPEAFF.

The chain links TRBV6-5 to TRBJ2-2; 7 nucleotides match TRBD1. The CDR3 extends over 16 amino acids. V gave up 2 bases and J gave up 5 bases; unmatched junction bases: 8. Germline V gene data show CDR1 as MNHEY and CDR2 as SVGAGI. This CDR3 reads CASSYQDRVVTGELFF. CDR3 bases: TGTGCCAGCAGTTACCAAGACAGGGTAGTAACCGGGGAGCTGTTTTTT.

This chain links TRBV28 with TRBJ1-1; 8 bases are a match to TRBD1. Per germline, CDR1 MDHEN and CDR2 SYDVKM. The CDR3 sequence is 16 residues long. The ends lost 7 bases at V and 3 bases at J; junction bases unmatched: 13. The DNA for the CDR3 is TGTGCCAGCATCTACTCCTCAGGGGGCCAGGACACTGAAGCTTTCTTT. This encodes CASIYSSGGQDTEAFF.

The gene calls are TRBV11-2 and TRBJ1-2, with D hard to call. V was trimmed by 3 bases and J by 2 bases, leaving 13 bases between them. This CDR3 contains 15 residues. The germline V gene has CDR1 SGHAT and CDR2 FQNNGV. In DNA, the CDR3 is TGTGCCAGCAGCTTGCATCGGGAAGCCAACTATGGCTACACCTTC. It is translated as CASSLHREANYGYTF.

V and J are TRBV10-3 and TRBJ1-2; D is uncertain. V was shortened by 6 bases and J by 9 bases, with 17 bases between the two germline ends. Germline CDR1 and CDR2: ENHRY and SYGVKD. This CDR3 has 13 amino acids. Here the CDR3 reads CAISGSVEDSYTF. CDR3 DNA: TGTGCCATCAGCGGCTCGGTAGAGGATAGCTACACCTTC.

This rearrangement joins TRBV5-1 to TRBJ2-3; D is unclear. The CDR3 has 13 amino acids. The V and J ends lost 2 bases and 1 base respectively, with 5 bases between them. Germline lookup yields CDR1 SGHRS and CDR2 YFSETQ. This CDR3 reads CASSFSGTDTQYF. Written as DNA, the CDR3 is TGCGCCAGCAGCTTCTCAGGCACAGATACGCAGTATTTT. The full variable domain, completed using reference TRBV5-1 and TRBJ2-3, is KAGVTQTPRYLIKTRGQQVTLSCSPISGHRSVSWYQQTPGQGLQFLFEYFSETQRNKGNFPGRFSGRQFSNSRSEMNVSTLELGDSALYLCASSFSGTDTQYFGPGTRLTVL.

The chain is built from TRBV19 and TRBJ1-2; possibly TRBD1 for D (5 bases). Trimming removed 6 bases from V and 3 bases from J, with 17 bases in between. In germline, CDR1 is LNHDA, CDR2 SQIVND (reference sequence). This CDR3 region has 15 residues. The CDR3 region has the DNA TGTGCCAGTAGGAGCGACACAGGTATTGACTATGGCTACACCTTC. Translation gives CASRSDTGIDYGYTF.

The J gene is TRBJ2-3, the V gene TRBV5-5; D may be TRBD2 (5 bases). V was clipped by 0 bases and J by 4 bases, with 15 bases between them. The CDR3 extends over 16 amino acids. Germline lookup yields CDR1 SGHKS and CDR2 YYEKEE (reference sequence). CDR3 sequence (DNA): TGTGCCAGCAGCTTGGTCTCGGTTGGGCGGGCAGATACGCAGTATTTT. This encodes CASSLVSVGRADTQYF. Using reference TRBV5-5 and TRBJ2-3 for the parts outside the CDR3, the full variable domain is DAGVTQSPTHLIKTRGQQVTLRCSPISGHKSVSWYQQVLGQGPQFIFQYYEKEERGRGNFPDRFSARQFPNYSSELNVNALLLGDSALYLCASSLVSVGRADTQYFGPGTRLTVL.